The 15 T cell receptor beta chains below were found in one sample sequenced in a study of cytomegalovirus exposure and HLA in healthy donors. The PCR had 60 Vbeta and 13 Jbeta primers. Here immunoSEQ multiplex PCR was the method, and the copy in TCRdb shows in-frame clones only, minus some. The table has more than 90,000 clones, around 76% seen once; the top ten hold about 7%. Sequencing was carried out using PBMCs. These receptor sequences come from a man aged 35-49 years in good health and CMV-seropositive.

The J gene is TRBJ2-7, the V gene TRBV7-6; D not certain. Trimming removed 1 base at V and 5 bases at J, with 6 bases between. The CDR3 length is 12 residues. The germline V gene has CDR1 SGHVS and CDR2 FNYEAQ. DNA of the CDR3: TGTGCCAGCAGCTTAGTTAATAACGAGCAGTACTTC. Translating it yields CASSLVNNEQYF.

The genes are TRBV9 and TRBJ1-3; 8 nucleotides align to TRBD1. The CDR3 sequence is 17 residues long. Germline V gene lookup returns CDR1 SGDLS and CDR2 YYNGEE. The V gene end was trimmed by 4 bases and the J gene end by 0 bases; junction bases not matched to a gene: 9. CDR3 sequence reads: CASSPIGTGDSGNTIYF. DNA of the CDR3: TGTGCCAGCAGCCCCATCGGGACAGGAGACTCTGGAAACACCATATATTTT.

The CDR3 sequence: CARSLGVLEHF. CDR3 sequence (DNA): TGTGCCAGAAGCTTGGGAGTCCTGGAGCATTTT. J is TRBJ1-5 and V is TRBV5-3; the D is unclear. TRBV5-3 is an ORF; its function is uncertain. The CDR3 is 11 amino acids. V gave up 0 bases and J gave up 14 bases, with 9 bases separating them.

The chain carries TRBV9 and TRBJ2-7; TRBD2 matches 8 bases. V shed 3 bases and J 5 bases; nucleotides not matched to a gene: 10. From germline, CDR1 is SGDLS and CDR2 YYNGEE. CDR3 length equals 15 residues. The CDR3 region is CASSAERGWRDEQYF. Here the CDR3 DNA reads TGTGCCAGCAGCGCGGAGCGGGGGTGGAGGGACGAGCAGTACTTC.

The chain is built from TRBV5-1 and TRBJ2-6; 7 positions match TRBD1. V trimming: 4 bases; J trimming: 0 bases; junction bases outside the gene matches: 19. The germline gives CDR1 SGHRS, CDR2 YFSETQ. The CDR3 spans 21 residues. The CDR3 DNA reads as TGCGCCAGCAGCCCTGACTTTCAACCGGGACAGAAGAGCTCTGGGGCCAACGTCCTGACTTTC. Translation gives CASSPDFQPGQKSSGANVLTF.

This clone was seen just once. This chain connects TRBV10-2 to TRBJ2-2; TRBD1 matches at 9 bases. The CDR3 totals 12 residues. CDR1 and CDR2 (germline): WSHSY, SAAADI. V lost 4 bases and J lost 14; bases outside the gene matches: 5. The CDR3 DNA follows: TGCGCCAGCAGTGTGGGACAGGGTTATCTGTTTTTT. This codes for CASSVGQGYLFF.

This clone was observed a few times. The chain recombines TRBV4-1 with TRBJ2-7; TRBD2 agrees at 13 bases. The CDR3 has 14 amino acids. The V gene end was trimmed by 8 bases and the J gene end by 6 bases; junction bases not matched to a gene: 7. Germline lookup yields CDR1 MGHRA and CDR2 YSYEKL. CDR3 coding DNA: TGCGCCAGCTCCTCGGGACTAGCGGGGATCGAGCAGTACTTC. It translates to CASSSGLAGIEQYF.

This clone was observed a single time. V usage is TRBV27 and J usage is TRBJ2-2; D gene uncertain. CDR1 MNHEY and CDR2 SMNVEV come from the germline V gene (reference sequence). CDR3 length: 14 residues. V gave up 1 base and J gave up 1 base, with 4 bases separating them. In DNA, the CDR3 is TGTGCCAGCAGTTTATTCCGGAACACCGGGGAGCTGTTTTTT. This encodes CASSLFRNTGELFF.

This rearrangement joins TRBV5-4 to TRBJ2-5; 8 bases agree with TRBD1. The germline CDR1 and CDR2 sequences are SGHNT and YYREEE (reference sequence). V lost 4 bases and J lost 5; bases outside the gene matches: 13. The CDR3 spans 16 residues. The DNA of the CDR3 is TGTGCCAGCAGCCCCCCGAGGACAGGGTTAACGGAGACCCAGTACTTC. Protein: CASSPPRTGLTETQYF.

The rearrangement links TRBV11-1 to TRBJ2-1; 7 bases fit TRBD1. The CDR3 extends over 15 amino acids. Trimming removed 1 base from V and 7 bases from J; junction bases left unmatched: 7. The germline gives CDR1 SGHAT, CDR2 FQDESV (reference sequence). CDR3: CASSLGQGRSNEQFF. The CDR3 region has the DNA TGTGCCAGCAGCTTAGGACAGGGCCGCTCAAATGAGCAGTTCTTC.

There are a few counts of this clone. The V and J genes are TRBV14 and TRBJ1-4; D is undetermined. Looked up from germline, CDR1 is SGHDN and CDR2 is FVKESK. With 0 bases removed from V and 5 bases from J, the gap between germline ends came to 13 bases. The length of the CDR3 is 16 residues. CDR3 DNA: TGTGCCAGCAGCCAAGATAGATGGCGGGAAAATGAAAAACTGTTTTTT. Protein product: CASSQDRWRENEKLFF.

In its sample, this clone was seen a few times. This rearrangement joins TRBV7-9 to TRBJ1-6; D call uncertain. CDR3 length: 15 amino acids. Per germline, CDR1 SEHNR and CDR2 FQNEAQ (reference sequence). The V gene lost 5 bases and the J gene lost 6 bases, with 14 bases spanning the gap. In nucleotides, the CDR3 is TGTGCCAGCAGCCCGGAAGAAGGAGTTAATTCACCCCTCCACTTT. Its translation is CASSPEEGVNSPLHF. Looking up the rest from reference TRBV7-9 and TRBJ1-6 gives the full variable domain: DTGVSQNPRHKITKRGQNVTFRCDPISEHNRLYWYRQTLGQGPEFLTYFQNEAQLEKSRLLSDRFSAERPKGSFSTLEIQRTEQGDSAMYLCASSPEEGVNSPLHFGNGTRLTVT.

The chain has TRBV7-4 and TRBJ2-7; 7 bases map to TRBD1. The germline CDR1 and CDR2 sequences are SGHVT and SQSDAQ. V lost 8 bases, J lost 8 bases, and 18 bases stayed unmatched. This CDR3 has 15 amino acids. The DNA for the CDR3 is TGTGCCAGCGGATACAGGGGCAGGACTCCATCCCAGCAGTACTTC. Protein sequence: CASGYRGRTPSQQYF.

The chain carries TRBV2 and TRBJ1-5; D gene ambiguous. The V gene lost 0 bases and the J gene lost 8 bases, with 14 bases spanning the gap. The CDR3 spans 15 residues. Germline CDR1 and CDR2: SNHLY and FYNNEI. CDR3 nucleotides: TGTGCCAGCAGTGAAGCGCTTCCGGGAATGGAGCCCCAGCATTTT. It translates to CASSEALPGMEPQHF.

This clone has only a few counts. V and J are TRBV5-1 and TRBJ2-5; D may be TRBD2 (6 bases). From germline, CDR1 is SGHRS and CDR2 YFSETQ. The V gene lost 4 bases and the J gene lost 2 bases, with 12 bases spanning the gap. The CDR3 is 14 residues long. CDR3 nucleotide sequence: TGCGCCAGCAGCGAGGGGACTGAACAAGAGACCCAGTACTTC. Translation gives CASSEGTEQETQYF.